This T cell receptor beta chain stems from a study of breast tumors, draining lymph nodes, adjacent tissues. Study-wide results and limits: Tumor and nontumor repertoires were significantly more similar in luminal-like than in basal-like breast cancer. Tumors had less TCR diversity than lymph nodes, more than nontumor tissue.

TCRdb re-called the multiplex PCR reads with MiXCR, one entry per CDR3 protein. The sample holds more than 50,000 distinct CDR3 sequences; roughly 50% are singletons and the top ten take roughly a fifth. Germline V gene data show CDR1 as SGHTS and CDR2 as YDEGEE. The CDR3 loop spans 14 amino acids. With V trimmed by 7 bases and J by 6 bases, 7 bases remained unmatched. In this sample, this clonotype turned up a few times. Its antigen is currently unknown. This clone may be a read error of a much larger clone one base away. The sample consisted of breast tumor tissue. The chain uses TRBV5-8 and TRBJ2-1, with 10 bases lining up with TRBD2. This TCR derives from a female donor with breast cancer. Some clones in this sample may be carry-over from other donors' samples. CDR3 bases: TGTGCCAGCCCCGGGACTAGCGCCCCCAATGAGCAGTTCTTC. It is translated as CASPGTSAPNEQFF.